This T cell receptor (beta chain) was sequenced during a study of cytomegalovirus exposure and HLA in healthy donors. This clone was observed a single time. Looked up from germline, CDR1 is SEHNR and CDR2 is FQNEAQ (reference sequence). This CDR3 region has 16 residues. V was trimmed by 5 bases and J by 6 bases, leaving 20 bases between them. PCR involved 60 Vbeta and 13 Jbeta primers. Sequencing was performed with immunoSEQ multiplex PCR; in TCRdb, only in-frame clones are kept and a portion is missing. The sample yields nearly 110,000 clones, around 75% seen once. Sequencing was done on a sample of PBMCs. This clonotype was sampled from a man in his forties in good health and CMV-seronegative. The J gene is TRBJ2-1, the V gene TRBV7-9; D is possibly TRBD2 (8 bases). Here the CDR3 DNA reads TGTGCCAGCAGCCCAACCGGGACTAGGGGGCTCAATGAGCAGTTCTTC. This gives the protein CASSPTGTRGLNEQFF.